The source of this TCR beta chain is a study of T-cell reconstitution after alpha-beta-depleted transplantation in children. CDR3 size: 16 residues. Per germline, CDR1 SGHVS and CDR2 FQNEAQ. V lost 1 base, J lost 1 base, and 11 bases lay in between. This clonotype was observed at least ten times. Its antigen is still unknown. TCRbeta library preparation incorporated unique molecular identifiers. In TCRdb, the PCR reads were re-called with MiXCR into one record per CDR3 protein. The sample carries under 75,000 distinct CDR3 sequences, roughly a tenth recorded once. General study results and limits: Once a year had passed after transplant, T-cell counts and diversity came mostly from newly produced T cells. Some patients owed their high day-60 TCRbeta diversity to surviving recipient T cells and thymic progenitors. As was reported, about two months after transplant, alpha-beta T cells came from several hundred expanded graft clones.

The sequences come from PBMCs, collected before TCRalphabeta/CD19-depleted stem cell transplant. J is TRBJ1-5 and V is TRBV7-8; D unresolved. The sequence came from a boy younger than 18 with acute myeloid leukemia, due to receive a stem cell transplant. The CDR3 here is CASSLEATRSNQPQHF. The CDR3, as DNA: TGTGCCAGCAGCTTAGAGGCCACAAGGAGCAATCAGCCCCAGCATTTT.